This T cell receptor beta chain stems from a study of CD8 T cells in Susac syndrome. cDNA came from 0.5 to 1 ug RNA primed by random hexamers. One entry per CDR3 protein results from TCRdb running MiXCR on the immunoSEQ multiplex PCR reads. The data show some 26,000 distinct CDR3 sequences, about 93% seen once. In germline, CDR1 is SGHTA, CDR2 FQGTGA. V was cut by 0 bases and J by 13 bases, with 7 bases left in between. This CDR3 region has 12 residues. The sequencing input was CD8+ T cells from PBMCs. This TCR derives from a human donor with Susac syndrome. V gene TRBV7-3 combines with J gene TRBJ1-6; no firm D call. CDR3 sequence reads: CASSLTLGPLHF. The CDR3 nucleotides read TGTGCCAGCAGCTTAACGTTGGGCCCCCTCCACTTT.